Listed below are T cell receptor beta chains from one sample, sequenced in a study of T cell changes during pregnancy in multiple sclerosis. Libraries were prepared by immunoSEQ multiplex PCR; TCRdb keeps only in-frame clonotypes and omits some of them. The sample has roughly 30,000 clones, roughly nine tenths seen once; the top ten hold about 10%. Sequenced here: CD8+ T cells from peripheral blood mononuclear cells, sampled in the second trimester of pregnancy. Every receptor here comes from a female donor with multiple sclerosis, enrolled in a pregnancy study. The CDR3 runs from the conserved cysteine through the conserved F or W. D genes are given only for firm matches. Clone size is not always given. Where it is, it says once, few, many or a class for expanded clones.

D gene | J gene | clone size | V gene | CDR3 protein | CDR3 DNA
- | TRBJ2-7 | - | TRBV5-5 | CASSLASLARAPQVYEQYF | TGTGCCAGCAGCTTGGCGTCGCTAGCACGAGCACCCCAAGTATACGAGCAGTACTTC
- | TRBJ2-7 | - | TRBV28 | CASSLNGNEQYF | TGTGCCAGCAGTTTAAATGGCAACGAGCAGTACTTC
- | TRBJ2-3 | - | TRBV27 | CASSSRDWDTQYF | TGTGCCAGCAGTTCCAGGGACTGGGATACGCAGTATTTT
TRBD1 | TRBJ2-3 | - | TRBV27 | CASRKTWDSETDTQYF | TGTGCCAGCCGGAAGACGTGGGACAGTGAAACAGATACGCAGTATTTT
TRBD1 | TRBJ2-6 | - | TRBV9 | CASSVGPGGGSGANVLTF | TGTGCCAGCAGCGTCGGTCCAGGGGGCGGCTCTGGGGCCAACGTCCTGACTTTC
- | TRBJ2-1 | - | TRBV27 | CASSFGGSSYNEQFF | TGTGCCAGCAGTTTCGGGGGAAGCTCCTACAATGAGCAGTTCTTC
TRBD2 | TRBJ2-5 | - | TRBV2 | CASSEMGLLAGETQYF | TGTGCCAGCAGTGAAATGGGACTACTAGCGGGAGAGACCCAGTACTTC
- | TRBJ2-5 | - | TRBV4-1 | CASSQGALRETQYF | TGCGCCAGCAGCCAAGGGGCTTTAAGGGAGACCCAGTACTTC
TRBD2 | TRBJ2-1 | - | TRBV7-8 | CASSSRAGLVGSYNEQFF | TGTGCCAGCAGCTCTAGGGCCGGACTAGTCGGTTCCTACAATGAGCAGTTCTTC
- | TRBJ2-2 | - | TRBV6-1 | CASSGRPGTYWGVTGELFF | TGTGCCAGCAGTGGGCGTCCCGGGACTTATTGGGGGGTCACCGGGGAGCTGTTTTTT
- | TRBJ1-2 | - | TRBV10-3 | CAISDGRIYGYTF | TGTGCCATCAGTGACGGCAGGATCTATGGCTACACCTTC
TRBD1 | TRBJ2-1 | - | TRBV6-6 | CASSLLTGGNEQFF | TGTGCCAGCAGTCTACTCACAGGGGGCAATGAGCAGTTCTTC
- | TRBJ1-1 | - | TRBV6-5 | CASSYGLADTEAFF | TGTGCCAGCAGTTACGGACTGGCGGACACTGAAGCTTTCTTT
TRBD1 | TRBJ1-1 | few | TRBV19 | CASRQGIGEEAFF | TGTGCCAGTCGACAGGGGATCGGGGAGGAAGCTTTCTTT
- | TRBJ2-1 | - | TRBV7-8 | CASSLWATNEQFF | TGTGCCAGCAGCTTATGGGCTACCAATGAGCAGTTCTTC
- | TRBJ2-5 | once | TRBV27 | CASSLVASQETQYF | TGTGCCAGCAGTTTAGTCGCTAGCCAAGAGACCCAGTACTTC
- | TRBJ1-1 | - | TRBV27 | CASSPQVASRRGLADTEAFF | TGTGCCAGCAGTCCCCAAGTCGCGAGCCGAAGAGGGTTGGCGGACACTGAAGCTTTCTTT